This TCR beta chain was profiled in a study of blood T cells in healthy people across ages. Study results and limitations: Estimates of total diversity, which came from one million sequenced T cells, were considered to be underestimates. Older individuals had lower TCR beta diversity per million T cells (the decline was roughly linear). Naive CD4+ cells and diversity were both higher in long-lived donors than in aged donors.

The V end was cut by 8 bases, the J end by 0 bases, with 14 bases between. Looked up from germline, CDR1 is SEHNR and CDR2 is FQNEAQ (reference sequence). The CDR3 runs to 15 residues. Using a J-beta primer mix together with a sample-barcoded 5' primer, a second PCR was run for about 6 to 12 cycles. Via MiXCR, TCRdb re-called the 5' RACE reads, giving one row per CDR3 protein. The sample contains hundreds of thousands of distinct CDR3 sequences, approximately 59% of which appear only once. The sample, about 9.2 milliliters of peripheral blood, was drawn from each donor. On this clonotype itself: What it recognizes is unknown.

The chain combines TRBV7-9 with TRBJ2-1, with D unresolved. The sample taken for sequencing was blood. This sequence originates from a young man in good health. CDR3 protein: CASGRHPSSYNEQFF. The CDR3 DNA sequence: TGTGCCAGCGGCCGACACCCGAGCTCCTACAATGAGCAGTTCTTC. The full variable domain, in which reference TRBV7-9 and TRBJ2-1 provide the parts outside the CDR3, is DTGVSQNPRHKITKRGQNVTFRCDPISEHNRLYWYRQTLGQGPEFLTYFQNEAQLEKSRLLSDRFSAERPKGSFSTLEIQRTEQGDSAMYLCASGRHPSSYNEQFFGPGTRLTVL.